This T cell receptor (beta chain) comes out of a study of T cells in Graves' hyperthyroidism and ophthalmopathy. Whole-study context: Peripheral blood was collected at initial diagnosis, before any treatment.

Trimming cost V 4 bases and J 0 bases; bases outside gene matches: 5. In germline, CDR1 is SGHDT, CDR2 YYEEEE. The CDR3 length is 15 residues. This clonotype was observed a few times. Regions amplified from RNA transcripts were the TCR beta CDR3 regions. The HTBI primer set drove a first-round RT-PCR of the TCR CDR3. TCRdb called the multiplex PCR reads again in MiXCR, with one record for every CDR3 protein. The sample holds around 690,000 distinct CDR3 sequences, under 25% seen once. Not enrolled were patients with uncontrolled infection, other autoimmune disease, pregnancy or lactation. Fresh peripheral blood, around 9.3 ml of it, supplied the PBMCs.

This chain links TRBV5-6 with TRBJ1-1, with 8 nucleotides matching TRBD1. Sequenced: blood. The receptor's source is a man between 25 and 39 years old with Graves' ophthalmopathy. The CDR3 sequence is CASSRRTGLNTEAFF. Here the CDR3 DNA reads TGTGCCAGCAGCCGAAGGACAGGGCTGAACACTGAAGCTTTCTTT.